This T cell receptor (beta chain) was profiled in a study of blood T cell repertoires in COVID-19 (dated by TCRdb to between 2020 and 2021). A note on the overall study: Samples covering the acute and convalescent phases of COVID-19 were provided by collaborators in the United States, Italy and Spain. The samples were drawn from two sources: the first 160 participants of the ongoing ImmuneRACE study, and 1,000 to 1,500 subjects contributed by 6 global collaborators. The prospective study material was composed of cDNA or gDNA derived from T cells, B-cell-depleted T cells, or PBMCs. Subjects who had been exposed to COVID-19, were actively infected with it, or had recovered from it provided the deeply sampled blood TCRbeta repertoires that made up the dataset. The repertoires were released in a freely available public database meant as a resource for research on the immune response to SARS-CoV-2. Nearly every sample came with metadata listing a de-identified subject ID, COVID-19 status, age in years and sex. HLA class I and class II types, where available, came from metadata supplied by the sample provider rather than from assay-based typing.

In the prospective study, participants were roughly 18 to 100 years old, resided in 20 to 30 geographic areas of the United States, and were enrolled through a virtual design. In the prospective study, cohorts were assigned on the basis of participant-reported clinical history obtained from a screening survey and a study questionnaire. ImmuneRACE Cohort 3 recovered participants were defined by two consecutive negative NP/OP PCR tests, healthcare professional clearance, or symptom resolution. In the prospective study, whole blood, serum and a nasopharyngeal or oropharyngeal swab were collected from each participant by mobile phlebotomists. Over an approximately two-month period, participants in the prospective study had the option of providing additional blood draws and questionnaires. Prospective study blood samples were shipped either frozen or at room temperature before DNA extraction. With respect to this clone: This clone's antigen is unknown. Per-base quality was not reported, and no clone a single base away is much larger than it.

The CDR3 starts with the cysteine, ends with the phenylalanine, and has 13 residues. Only CDR3 DNA is held: 39 bases, read in frame from base 1. CDR1 is given as SQVTM and CDR2 as ANQGSEA, both from the germline V gene. A distance of 13 bases separates the germline ends of V and J, which lose 5 bases and 3 bases respectively. Study-level results and caveats: The quantity of clinical and demographic metadata differed by source and by participant and was supplied without curation.

TCRbeta CDR3 regions were amplified from genomic DNA by means of the immunoSEQ Assay, a bias-controlled multiplex PCR. On the authors' methods: Nucleated cell counts per sample were estimated from amplification of reference gene primers within the assay. To quantify the absolute abundance of each unique TCRbeta CDR3 rearrangement, sequence reads were collapsed and filtered. For each sample, productive Simpson clonality was calculated as the square root of Simpson's diversity index over productive rearrangements. TCRdb mirrors the immuneACCESS table, restricted to in-frame sequences. Some clones are absent from its copies; in checked studies, under half trace to an unresolved V gene, and the reason for the others is unknown. V and J calls and clone size are copied from that table; D and trimming were computed from the DNA. The sample contains some 490,000 clones, 70% to 90% of them found a single time. The ten largest make up 8.3% of the sample.

This sequence uses TRBV29-1 and TRBJ1-1; a tentative D match to TRBD1 spans 6 bases. The sequencing sample was made of PBMCs or T cells enriched from blood (not recorded which). The clonotype originates from a woman aged 60-75 years who had recovered from COVID-19. CDR3 protein: CSVHREADTEAFF. The nucleotides read TGCAGCGTTCACAGGGAAGCAGACACTGAAGCTTTCTTT.